This T cell receptor beta chain originates from a study of shared clonotypes between healthy human individuals. The junction had 4 bases not matched to a gene; V was cut back by 4 bases and J by 4 bases. CDR1 is KGHSH and CDR2 is LQKENI in the germline V gene. The CDR3 length is 16 residues. Libraries were prepared by immunoSEQ multiplex PCR; TCRdb keeps only in-frame clonotypes and omits some of them. Among 2 million to 2.5 million clones, approximately 93% were seen once, and the ten largest hold about 0.39%. Input material: naive CD4+ T cells from PBMCs. The subset here: CD45RA+ positively selected. The chain joins TRBV18 to TRBJ2-2; 12 positions agree with TRBD2. The source of this sequence is a man younger than 35 in good health. Some clones in this sample may be carry-over from other donors' samples. The CDR3 loop is CASSQGLAGVTGELFF. The CDR3 coding sequence is TGTGCCAGCTCACAGGGACTAGCGGGTGTCACCGGGGAGCTGTTTTTT. Together with reference TRBV18 and TRBJ2-2, the CDR3 gives the full variable domain: NAGVMQNPRHLVRRRGQEARLRCSPMKGHSHVYWYRQLPEEGLKFMVYLQKENIIDESGMPKERFSAEFPKEGPSILRIQQVVRGDSAAYFCASSQGLAGVTGELFFGEGSRLTVL.